This TCR beta chain emerged from a study of blood T cell repertoires in COVID-19. For the study at large: Samples came from the United States, Italy and Spain, spanning acute and convalescent COVID-19.

Participant reports of clinical history set cohort assignment. Sequencing was performed with immunoSEQ multiplex PCR; in TCRdb, only in-frame clones are kept and a portion is missing. Of 150,000 or so clones in the sample, 80% to 85% are singletons; the top ten hold 10% to 15%. Input material: PBMCs or T cells enriched from blood (not recorded which). The source is a woman aged 55-70 years who had recovered from COVID-19.

Here the CDR3 reads CASSGGLQYNEQFF. CDR3 sequence (DNA): TGCGCCAGCAGTGGGGGACTCCAATACAATGAGCAGTTCTTC. J is TRBJ2-1 and V is TRBV10-1; TRBD2 is a possible D gene (6 bases). V dropped 4 bases and J dropped 4 bases, with 11 bases sitting between them. CDR1 and CDR2 from the germline V gene are WNHNN and SYGVQD (reference sequence). The CDR3 has 14 residues.